A single sample is the source of the 30 T cell receptor beta chains below, sequenced in a study of T cell changes during pregnancy in multiple sclerosis. Measured with immunoSEQ multiplex PCR; TCRdb has only the in-frame clones, and not every one. The sample records 90,000 or so clones, about 94% being singletons. The sequenced sample was peripheral blood, obtained after pregnancy. The receptors stem from a female donor in good health, enrolled as a control in a pregnancy study.

The chain joins TRBV7-8 to TRBJ1-2; maybe TRBD1 (6 bases). V lost 2 bases and J 3 bases, leaving 16 bases between the germline ends. The V gene's germline CDR1 is SGHVS and CDR2 FQNEAQ. The CDR3 has 16 residues. The CDR3 here is CASSLRPSGGDYGYTF. The CDR3 DNA reads TGTGCCAGCAGCTTACGGCCCTCGGGGGGCGACTATGGCTACACCTTC.

V is TRBV15 and J is TRBJ2-1, with TRBD2 identical over 13 bases. Germline V gene sequence: CDR1 LNHNV, CDR2 YYDKDF (reference sequence). This CDR3 is built from 15 residues. V shed 6 bases and J 6 bases; nucleotides not matched to a gene: 5. The CDR3 coding sequence is TGTGCCACCAGGTTGGGACTAGCGGGAAGCAATGAGCAGTTCTTC. Translated: CATRLGLAGSNEQFF.

V gene TRBV27 combines with J gene TRBJ2-2, with D perhaps TRBD2 (5 bases). CDR1 and CDR2 from the germline V gene are MNHEY and SMNVEV (reference sequence). V lost 5 bases to trimming and J lost 7 bases, with 20 bases between them. This CDR3 comprises 16 residues. The CDR3 spells CASSRTRSLGGGELFF. For the CDR3, the DNA is TGTGCCAGCAGTCGCACTCGAAGCTTAGGAGGCGGGGAGCTGTTTTTT.

The chain employs TRBV19 and TRBJ2-5, with D tentatively TRBD2 (6 bases). The V and J ends lost 0 bases and 3 bases respectively, with 8 bases between them. This CDR3 contains 14 residues. Per the germline V gene, CDR1 is LNHDA and CDR2 is SQIVND (reference sequence). CDR3 residues: CASSIDREEETQYF. The CDR3 DNA reads TGTGCCAGTAGTATAGACAGGGAGGAAGAGACCCAGTACTTC.

The genes are TRBV28 and TRBJ1-5, with D possibly TRBD1 on 6 matching bases. This CDR3 spans 15 amino acids. From germline, CDR1 is MDHEN and CDR2 SYDVKM. V dropped 4 bases and J dropped 0 bases, with 10 bases sitting between them. In DNA form, the CDR3 reads TGTGCCAGCAGTTGGACAGCTTATAGCAATCAGCCCCAGCATTTT. The encoded protein is CASSWTAYSNQPQHF.

This sequence joins TRBV28 and TRBJ2-1; a weak D match, TRBD1 (7 bases). Trimming took off 9 bases at V and 3 bases at J, with 18 bases between the two ends. Germline V gene data show CDR1 as MDHEN and CDR2 as SYDVKM. The CDR3 covers 15 residues. CDR3 nucleotide sequence: TGTGCCAGTTCTCCCGGCCAGGGGGGCTACAATGAGCAGTTCTTC. Residues: CASSPGQGGYNEQFF.

This chain links TRBV6-5 with TRBJ1-2; maybe TRBD1 (5 bases). The CDR3 is 15 residues long. V was clipped by 0 bases and J by 10 bases, with 18 bases between them. Per the germline V gene, CDR1 is MNHEY and CDR2 is SVGAGI. The CDR3 loop reads CASSYSRANLWFYTF. The CDR3 region has the DNA TGTGCCAGCAGTTACTCCAGGGCCAACCTTTGGTTCTACACCTTC.

Concerning this clone itself: Different DNA sequences within this sample yield the same CDR3. The V call is TRBV5-1, the J call TRBJ2-5; TRBD2 is a possible D gene (6 bases). The germline gives CDR1 SGHRS, CDR2 YFSETQ. The CDR3 runs to 14 residues. V was pared by 0 bases and J by 5 bases, with 11 bases between. The CDR3 sequence: CASSLAGVGETQYF. In DNA, the CDR3 is TGCGCCAGCAGCTTGGCGGGAGTCGGGGAGACCCAGTACTTC.

The chain couples TRBV28 to TRBJ1-4; maybe TRBD1 (5 bases). CDR1 MDHEN and CDR2 SYDVKM come from the germline V gene. V was shortened by 2 bases and J by 7 bases, with 5 bases between the two germline ends. The CDR3 consists of 12 residues. The CDR3 DNA sequence: TGTGCCAGCAGTTTACAGGGTGAAAAACTGTTTTTT. Its protein product is CASSLQGEKLFF.

This sequence joins TRBV7-2 and TRBJ1-1, with 7 bases fitting TRBD1. This CDR3 has 14 residues. Trimming took 6 bases from V and 6 from J; bases not matched to a gene: 10. Germline V gene data show CDR1 as SGHTA and CDR2 as FQGNSA. The CDR3 nucleotides are TGTGCCAGCAGTCCGAGGGGGCGCGACTCTGAAGCTTTCTTT. It translates to CASSPRGRDSEAFF.

This clone has more than one count but fewer than ten. The chain combines TRBV6-5 with TRBJ1-1; D not resolved. The length of the CDR3 is 11 residues. V lost 6 bases and J lost 5, with 7 bases in between. Germline V gene lookup returns CDR1 MNHEY and CDR2 SVGAGI. CDR3 DNA sequence: TGTGCCAGCAGCCGTAGTACTGAAGCTTTCTTT. This gives the protein CASSRSTEAFF.

V and J are TRBV11-2 and TRBJ1-4, with D perhaps matching TRBD1 (6 bases). The V gene lost 5 bases and the J gene lost 0 bases, with 13 bases spanning the gap. The CDR3 totals 16 residues. CDR1 is SGHAT, CDR2 FQNNGV, per germline. The CDR3: CASSQGHKATNEKLFF. The CDR3 DNA is TGTGCCAGCAGCCAGGGGCATAAAGCAACTAATGAAAAACTGTTTTTT.

The V gene is TRBV28, the J gene TRBJ1-5; TRBD1 matches 7 bases. Trimming cost V 7 bases and J 10 bases; bases outside gene matches: 16. CDR3 length equals 15 residues. Germline V gene sequence: CDR1 MDHEN, CDR2 SYDVKM. The chain's CDR3 is CASTGIQGPLVPQHF. For the CDR3, the DNA is TGTGCCAGCACCGGCATACAGGGGCCCTTGGTACCCCAGCATTTT.

CDR3 protein: CASSPDRNTDTQYF. The CDR3, as DNA: TGTGCCAGCTCACCAGACAGGAACACAGATACGCAGTATTTT. The rearrangement joins TRBV18 to TRBJ2-3; tentative D call: TRBD1 (6 bases). This CDR3 spans 14 amino acids. The V end lost 2 bases, the J end lost 2 bases, and 8 bases lay between the germline ends. CDR1 and CDR2 from the germline V gene are KGHSH and LQKENI.

The chain uses TRBV5-4 and TRBJ2-3, with a possible D match to TRBD2 (6 bases). V was cut by 2 bases and J by 2 bases, with 12 bases left in between. CDR3 size: 15 residues. Germline V gene sequence: CDR1 SGHNT, CDR2 YYREEE (reference sequence). DNA of the CDR3: TGTGCCAGCAGCTTCCTTGCGGGAACCACAGATACGCAGTATTTT. Its translation: CASSFLAGTTDTQYF.

The chain couples TRBV28 to TRBJ2-1, with 11 positions matching TRBD2. The CDR3 has 17 residues. The germline V gene has CDR1 MDHEN and CDR2 SYDVKM. Trimming removed 2 bases from V and 7 bases from J; junction bases left unmatched: 10. The CDR3 nucleotides are TGTGCCAGCAGTTTACGTGGACTAGCGGGCCTCAAGAATGAGCAGTTCTTC. Its protein product is CASSLRGLAGLKNEQFF.

The V call is TRBV28, the J call TRBJ2-7; 12 bases align to TRBD1. The V gene end was trimmed by 5 bases and the J gene end by 4 bases; junction bases not matched to a gene: 6. The germline CDR1 and CDR2 sequences are MDHEN and SYDVKM. The CDR3 is 15 residues long. CDR3 protein: CASSPGTGGGYEQYF. DNA for the CDR3: TGTGCCAGCAGTCCGGGGACAGGGGGCGGGTACGAGCAGTACTTC.

V is TRBV7-8 and J is TRBJ1-2; 9 bases fit TRBD1. CDR3 length: 15 residues. CDR1 is SGHVS, CDR2 FQNEAQ, per germline. J gave up 4 bases and V 4 bases, and 7 bases lay outside the gene matches. For the CDR3, the DNA is TGTGCCAGCAGCTCTGGGACAGGGATAGTCTATGGCTACACCTTC. Protein sequence: CASSSGTGIVYGYTF.

V is TRBV7-9 and J is TRBJ2-6; 8 bases align to TRBD2. V was clipped by 2 bases and J by 2 bases; unmatched bases: 8. There are 18 residues in the CDR3. Germline loops: CDR1 SEHNR, CDR2 FQNEAQ (reference sequence). In nucleotides, the CDR3 is TGTGCCAGCAGCTTAATGACAGCGGGAGTAGCTGGGGCCAACGTCCTGACTTTC. Protein product: CASSLMTAGVAGANVLTF.

V gene TRBV5-1 combines with J gene TRBJ2-7; 10 bases are a match to TRBD2. Germline CDR1 is SGHRS and CDR2 is YFSETQ. The CDR3 runs to 15 residues. With 0 bases clipped from V and 3 bases from J, the junction kept 3 bases outside the gene matches. The CDR3 nucleotides are TGCGCCAGCAGCTTGGGGACTAGCGGACTCTACGAGCAGTACTTC. It encodes CASSLGTSGLYEQYF.

The CDR3 DNA follows: TGTGCCAGCAGCTTGGGCACTAGCGAGACTTACTCCTACGAGCAGTACTTC. This translates into CASSLGTSETYSYEQYF. The rearrangement links TRBV5-5 to TRBJ2-7; 7 bases fit TRBD2. The germline V gene encodes CDR1 SGHKS and CDR2 YYEKEE (reference sequence). Trimming cost V 0 bases and J 0 bases; bases outside gene matches: 9. There are 17 residues in the CDR3. Filled out from reference TRBV5-5 and TRBJ2-7, the complete variable domain reads DAGVTQSPTHLIKTRGQQVTLRCSPISGHKSVSWYQQVLGQGPQFIFQYYEKEERGRGNFPDRFSARQFPNYSSELNVNALLLGDSALYLCASSLGTSETYSYEQYFGPGTRLTVT.

The rearrangement links TRBV5-5 to TRBJ2-4; the D gene is possibly TRBD2 (6 bases). This CDR3 has 15 residues. Trimming took 0 bases from V and 7 from J, leaving 14 bases between them. From germline, CDR1 is SGHKS and CDR2 YYEKEE (reference sequence). The CDR3 DNA is TGTGCCAGCAGCTTGGTGGCCCGGGGGAGGAACATTCAGTACTTC. This gives the protein CASSLVARGRNIQYF.

The rearrangement uses TRBV5-1 and TRBJ2-2, with 7 bases identical to TRBD2. Trimming at V came to 2 bases and at J to 3 bases, leaving 10 bases not matched to a gene. The CDR3 consists of 17 residues. Germline V gives CDR1 SGHRS, CDR2 YFSETQ. The CDR3 sequence is CASSLRGGLGDTGELFF. The CDR3 nucleotides read TGCGCCAGCAGCTTAAGGGGAGGACTAGGGGACACCGGGGAGCTGTTTTTT.

The chain couples TRBV2 to TRBJ2-1; TRBD2 aligns across 7 bases. The ends lost 6 bases at V and 4 bases at J; junction bases unmatched: 15. Per the germline V gene, CDR1 is SNHLY and CDR2 is FYNNEI. The CDR3 extends over 17 amino acids. CDR3 coding DNA: TGTGCCAGCAGAGACGGGGGGTTCACACCAGAATACAATGAGCAGTTCTTC. Protein sequence: CASRDGGFTPEYNEQFF.

The V and J genes are TRBV28 and TRBJ1-5; no reliable D call. Germline V CDR1 and CDR2: MDHEN, SYDVKM. The CDR3 sequence is 13 residues long. Trimming stripped 1 base from V and 15 bases from J, with 16 bases between. The CDR3 region has the DNA TGTGCCAGCAGTTTATCCGGAAGGAGGGCCCGGCATTTT. This gives the protein CASSLSGRRARHF.

This clone was detected only once. The chain couples TRBV6-4 to TRBJ2-2; D is unresolved. The V and J ends lost 7 bases and 1 base respectively, with 10 bases between them. Looked up from germline, CDR1 is MRHNA and CDR2 is SNTAGT. CDR3 length: 14 residues. The CDR3 DNA reads as TGTGCCAGCATGTACGCAGAGAACACCGGGGAGCTGTTTTTT. Its protein is CASMYAENTGELFF.

The CDR3 sequence is CASSYSHGSRSYEQYF. The CDR3 bases are TGTGCCAGCAGTTACTCCCACGGGAGTCGCTCCTACGAGCAGTACTTC. The rearrangement links TRBV6-5 to TRBJ2-7; D perhaps matches TRBD2 (6 bases). The CDR3 has 16 amino acids. Looked up from germline, CDR1 is MNHEY and CDR2 is SVGAGI. V shed 0 bases and J shed 0 bases, with 12 bases lying between them.

The V call is TRBV21-1, the J call TRBJ1-1; TRBD1 is the table's D call, not checked against the DNA. TRBV21-1 is a pseudogene locus. This CDR3 has 16 residues. The CDR3 sequence is CASSKDREGGVTEAFF. The DNA for the CDR3 is TGTGCCAGCAGCAAAGATAGGGAAGGGGGAGTCACTGAAGCTTTCTTT.

This chain links TRBV7-5 with TRBJ2-2; the D call TRBD2 from the table was never checked on the DNA. TRBV7-5 is a recognized pseudogene. This CDR3 spans 16 amino acids. The CDR3 region is CVRSLAWEGNTGELFF. CDR3 coding DNA: TGTGTCAGAAGCTTAGCTTGGGAGGGAAACACCGGGGAGCTGTTTTTT.

The chain has TRBV10-1 and TRBJ2-3; 7 nucleotides align to TRBD2. J gave up 0 bases and V 8 bases, and 8 bases lay outside the gene matches. Germline assignment: CDR1 WNHNN and CDR2 SYGVQD (reference sequence). The CDR3 loop spans 15 amino acids. CDR3 nucleotide sequence: TGCGCCAGCTTCCCATTTAGCGGGAGCACAGATACGCAGTATTTT. Its translation is CASFPFSGSTDTQYF.